This is a list of T cell receptor beta chains from one sample in a study of blood T cell repertoires in COVID-19. Assay used: immunoSEQ multiplex PCR; TCRdb lists only in-frame clones, some missing. In the table there are approximately 58,000 clones, over 75% of which are singletons. The sequencing sample was made of peripheral blood. The receptors come from a man in his fifties or sixties with COVID-19, enrolled during active disease. Both conserved end residues are part of each CDR3. The D gene is left open where the match is weak. Only part of the rows carry a size: once, few, many, or a class if the clone is expanded.

TRBJ1-1,.,.,TRBV19,CASSTQGVMNTEAFF,TGTGCCAGTAGTACTCAGGGTGTGATGAACACTGAAGCTTTCTTT
TRBJ1-1,.,.,TRBV29-1,CSVGAGNTEAFF,TGCAGCGTTGGGGCGGGGAACACTGAAGCTTTCTTT
TRBJ1-5,.,.,TRBV4-3,CASSQVGGREHQPQHF,TGCGCCAGCAGCCAAGTCGGTGGCAGGGAACATCAGCCCCAGCATTTT
TRBJ1-2,.,.,TRBV2,CASSRQDNYGYTF,TGTGCCAGCAGTCGACAGGATAACTATGGCTACACCTTC
TRBJ1-1,.,.,TRBV2,CASSLRTTDEAFF,TGTGCCAGCAGCCTACGGACAACCGACGAAGCTTTCTTT
TRBJ2-4,few,TRBD2,TRBV29-1,CSVETSGTYGNIQYF,TGCAGCGTTGAAACTAGCGGGACGTATGGGAACATTCAGTACTTC
TRBJ1-5,.,.,TRBV2,CASRAGTPNQPQHF,TGTGCCAGCAGAGCCGGGACACCTAATCAGCCCCAGCATTTT
TRBJ1-1,.,TRBD1,TRBV30,CAWSPDRAREAFF,TGTGCCTGGAGTCCGGACAGGGCCCGTGAAGCTTTCTTT
TRBJ2-2,.,.,TRBV19,CASSISPGAGELFF,TGTGCCAGTAGTATTAGTCCAGGGGCCGGGGAGCTGTTTTTT
TRBJ2-5,.,TRBD2,TRBV7-9,CASSPGAGRSQETQYF,TGTGCCAGCAGCCCGGGAGCGGGGCGGTCCCAAGAGACCCAGTACTTC
TRBJ2-7,few,TRBD1,TRBV27,CASSLRGQVYEQYF,TGTGCCAGCAGTTTAAGGGGACAGGTCTACGAGCAGTACTTC
TRBJ2-7,.,.,TRBV7-2,CASSLRGRQQYF,TGTGCCAGCAGCTTAAGAGGCAGACAGCAGTACTTC
TRBJ2-3,.,TRBD2,TRBV5-4,CASSVSAGAGNTDTQYF,TGTGCCAGCAGCGTGAGCGCGGGAGCGGGGAACACAGATACGCAGTATTTT
TRBJ2-1,.,TRBD1,TRBV5-1,CASSFRQGESNEQFF,TGCGCCAGCAGCTTCAGACAGGGGGAGAGCAATGAGCAGTTCTTC
TRBJ2-1,once,TRBD2,TRBV5-1,CASSASGVSYNEQFF,TGCGCCAGCAGCGCTAGCGGGGTCTCCTACAATGAGCAGTTCTTC
TRBJ2-1,.,TRBD2,TRBV11-2,CASSLVASGTLFYNEQFF,TGTGCCAGCAGCTTAGTTGCTAGCGGAACACTGTTCTACAATGAGCAGTTCTTC
TRBJ2-7,few,.,TRBV5-1,CASSSRTAQSYEQYF,TGCGCCAGCAGCTCCCGGACAGCCCAATCCTACGAGCAGTACTTC